This TCR beta chain was documented in a study of spatial heterogeneity in lung cancer. Overall study: In tumor regions, TCR transcript counts tracked strongly with a T cell module score from matched bulk RNA-seq. Every unique TCR and UMI combination, on average, appeared more than ten times in raw reads.

At least ten counts were recorded for this clonotype. The antigen remains unidentified. The study's findings and limits: Tumor mutation counts were tracked by expanded intratumoral alpha and beta TCR counts.

TCRdb re-called the 5' RACE reads with MiXCR, one entry per CDR3 protein. The table has fewer than 20,000 distinct CDR3 sequences, almost 7% seen once. Time point defined: sample taken at primary tumor resection. No cell sorting; template was whole RNA from tumor, lung tissue or PBMC. Trimming cost V 6 bases and J 0 bases; bases outside gene matches: 2. The germline CDR1 and CDR2 sequences are MNHEY and SMNVEV (reference sequence). This CDR3 comprises 15 residues. The chain combines TRBV27 with TRBJ1-3; TRBD1 matches 10 bases. This clonotype originated in a female donor with early-stage non-small cell lung cancer. Sequencing was performed on lung tumor tissue, taken at surgery. In DNA form, the CDR3 reads TGTGCCAGCAGGCGGACAGGGGGCTCTGGAAACACCATATATTTT. This codes for CASRRTGGSGNTIYF.